This TCR beta chain is drawn from a study of radiation and T cells in renal cell carcinoma. Whole-study results and caveats: From baseline, blood top tumor clonotypes peaked at 2 weeks post-radiation.

Sequenced by immunoSEQ multiplex PCR; TCRdb stores in-frame clones only, minus some. The sample comprises some 150,000 clones, roughly 87% of which are singletons, and 10% to 15% rests with the top ten. Notes on this clone: The antigen is unknown.

Deletions cut 2 bases from V and 7 bases from J, with 15 bases between. CDR1 is MNHNS and CDR2 is SASEGT in the germline V gene. The CDR3 loop spans 15 amino acids. This sample's time point: blood 2 weeks post-SBRT. Treatment indicated: 15 Gy SBRT to primary tumor, nephrectomy 4 weeks later. The material was blood, obtained from a patient whose treatment included radiotherapy and nephrectomy. The chain recombines TRBV6-1 with TRBJ2-4, with a tentative D call TRBD2 (5 bases). The origin of this receptor is a woman aged 50 to 60 with renal cell carcinoma. CDR3 sequence (DNA): TGTGCCAGCAGTGAATTAAGGACCCCGGGGAACATTCAGTACTTC. It translates to CASSELRTPGNIQYF.